Listed below are T cell receptor beta chains from one sample, sequenced in a study of blood T cell repertoires in COVID-19. Generated by immunoSEQ multiplex PCR, the TCRdb table keeps only in-frame clones and is missing some. Of roughly 200,000 clones in the sample, about 83% were seen once. Specimen: PBMCs or T cells enriched from blood (not recorded which). Receptors originate from a woman in her 30s who had been exposed to COVID-19. CDR3s include the opening cysteine and the closing phenylalanine or tryptophan. D genes are given only for firm matches. Size tells how often a clone was seen (once, few, many) or the class of an expanded clone, and some rows leave it out.

size	V	J	D	DNA	CDR3
.	TRBV18	TRBJ1-4	TRBD1	TGTGCCAGCTCAGAGAGACAGGGCGCGGGAATCCATGAAAAACTGTTTTTT	CASSERQGAGIHEKLFF
.	TRBV10-1	TRBJ2-3	TRBD2	TGCGCCAGCAGTGAGTCGACGTGGCGGGAGGGTACGCAGTATTTT	CASSESTWREGTQYF
.	TRBV29-1	TRBJ2-6	TRBD1	TGCAGCGTTAGGACAGGGGAGTCTGGAGCCAACGTCCTGACTTTC	CSVRTGESGANVLTF
.	TRBV19	TRBJ2-3	TRBD1	TGTGCCAGTAGTGCAGACAGGGCTCCCACAGATACGCAGTATTTT	CASSADRAPTDTQYF
many	TRBV19	TRBJ1-2	.	TGTGCCAGCCAAACTAATACAGGGAACCATAACTATGGCTACACCTTC	CASQTNTGNHNYGYTF
.	TRBV6-2/TRBV6-3	TRBJ2-7	TRBD2	TGTGCCAGCAGTTACTCTCTAGCGGGGGGCCACGAGCAGTACTTC	CASSYSLAGGHEQYF
few	TRBV19	TRBJ2-1	.	TGTGCCAGTAGGCCCCCAGGGTCCTACAATGAGCAGTTCTTC	CASRPPGSYNEQFF
.	TRBV25-1	TRBJ1-2	.	TGTGCCAGCAGCCCGGCGACGGGGAATGGCTACACCTTC	CASSPATGNGYTF
.	TRBV5-3	TRBJ2-7	TRBD2	TGTGCCAGAAGCTTGCAGCTAGCGGGGTGGTCGGACTACGAGCAGTACTTC	CARSLQLAGWSDYEQYF
.	TRBV30	TRBJ2-2	.	TGTGCCTGGAGCCCCGCGCAGGGATGGGAGCTGTTTTTT	CAWSPAQGWELFF
.	TRBV18	TRBJ1-2	.	TGTGCCAGCTCACCACGACAGGACTATGGCTACACCTTC	CASSPRQDYGYTF
once	TRBV5-6	TRBJ2-1	.	TGTGCCAGCAGCTTGGCCCTAGCCCATGAGCAGTTCTTC	CASSLALAHEQFF
once	TRBV14	TRBJ2-1	.	TGTGCCAGCAGCCAATCATTCATCAAGGGGTTGAGCACCTACAATGAGCAGTTCTTC	CASSQSFIKGLSTYNEQFF
.	TRBV4-1	TRBJ2-3	TRBD2	TGCGCCAGCAGCCAAGATCCATCCCTCGGGGGGACAGATACGCAGTATTTT	CASSQDPSLGGTDTQYF
.	TRBV5-8	TRBJ2-3	.	TGTGCCAGCAGCTTGGGACAGGGACTGACAGATACGCAGTATTTT	CASSLGQGLTDTQYF
.	TRBV7-9	TRBJ2-2	.	TGTGCCAGCAGCCCTCAGGAACGGCGGGGCCTCAACACCGGGGAGCTGTTTTTT	CASSPQERRGLNTGELFF
.	TRBV27	TRBJ1-1	TRBD1	TGTGCCAGCAGTCTGCGAGGGACAGGGAACACTGAAGCTTTCTTT	CASSLRGTGNTEAFF
.	TRBV9	TRBJ2-7	.	TGTGCCAGCAGCGTAGGCCTAACCTACGAGCAGTACTTC	CASSVGLTYEQYF